The 7 T cell receptor beta chains reported below all come from one sample, sequenced in a study of blood T cell repertoires in COVID-19. TCRdb keeps only in-frame clones here, not all; method: immunoSEQ multiplex PCR. There are 60,000 to 75,000 clones in the sample; 87% occur only once, and around 20% lies in the top ten. Sequenced material: peripheral blood. These receptors were obtained from a woman of 80 years or more with acute or convalescent COVID-19.

The rearrangement links TRBV15 to TRBJ1-2; D gene ambiguous. CDR1 is LNHNV, CDR2 YYDKDF, per germline (reference sequence). The germline V and J ends were trimmed by 1 base and 8 bases, with 17 bases remaining between them. The length of the CDR3 is 15 residues. The CDR3 reads CATSRVLSAAGGYTF. DNA for the CDR3: TGTGCCACCAGCAGAGTTTTATCGGCGGCTGGGGGCTACACCTTC.

The chain has TRBV5-6 and TRBJ2-1; D might be TRBD2 (6 bases). CDR1 and CDR2 (germline): SGHDT, YYEEEE. The germline V and J ends were trimmed by 3 bases and 7 bases, with 11 bases remaining between them. This CDR3 is 13 amino acids long. CDR3: CASSWQGGNEQFF. The CDR3 coding sequence is TGTGCCAGCAGCTGGCAGGGAGGAAATGAGCAGTTCTTC.

The chain is built from TRBV5-1 and TRBJ1-2, with 7 bases lining up with TRBD1. The junction had 9 bases not matched to a gene; V was cut back by 3 bases and J by 4 bases. Germline-derived CDR1 and CDR2 are SGHRS and YFSETQ. The CDR3 extends over 15 amino acids. The CDR3 region is CASSYAGTEFYGYTF. The CDR3 DNA is TGCGCCAGCAGCTATGCCGGGACAGAATTCTATGGCTACACCTTC.

In DNA form, the CDR3 reads TGTGCCAGCAGGAGACACCAAGGGGGTCTCTATAATTCACCCCTCCACTTT. This codes for CASRRHQGGLYNSPLHF. The chain is built from TRBV25-1 and TRBJ1-6; tentatively, D is TRBD1 (6 bases). From germline, CDR1 is MGHDK and CDR2 SYGVNS. The CDR3 sequence is 17 residues long. The V end was cut by 6 bases, the J end by 3 bases, with 18 bases between. The full variable domain, in which reference TRBV25-1 and TRBJ1-6 provide the parts outside the CDR3, is EADIYQTPRYLVIGTGKKITLECSQTMGHDKMYWYQQDPGMELHLIHYSYGVNSTEKGDLSSESTVSRIRTEHFPLTLESARPSHTSQYLCASRRHQGGLYNSPLHFGNGTRLTVT.

This chain links TRBV9 with TRBJ2-7; perhaps TRBD1 as D (6 bases). Per the germline V gene, CDR1 is SGDLS and CDR2 is YYNGEE. The CDR3 spans 15 residues. Trimming removed 0 bases at V and 3 bases at J, with 13 bases between. The CDR3 region has the DNA TGTGCCAGCAGCGTAGCTACGGGCAGGGGCTACGAGCAGTACTTC. As protein: CASSVATGRGYEQYF.

This rearrangement joins TRBV18 to TRBJ2-1; D ambiguous. Germline V CDR1 and CDR2: KGHSH, LQKENI. CDR3 length equals 16 residues. Between the trimmed V and J ends, which lost 1 base and 5 bases, there was a span of 15 bases. CDR3 protein: CASSPRSRQVNNEQFF. The DNA of the CDR3 is TGTGCCAGCTCACCACGCTCCCGACAAGTAAACAATGAGCAGTTCTTC.

The chain joins TRBV28 to TRBJ2-2; maybe TRBD2 (5 bases). V lost 2 bases, J lost 6 bases, and 7 bases lay in between. There are 13 residues in the CDR3. CDR1 is MDHEN, CDR2 SYDVKM, per germline. For the CDR3, the DNA is TGTGCCAGCAGTTTACCGGGGTCCGGGGAGCTGTTTTTT. It translates to CASSLPGSGELFF.